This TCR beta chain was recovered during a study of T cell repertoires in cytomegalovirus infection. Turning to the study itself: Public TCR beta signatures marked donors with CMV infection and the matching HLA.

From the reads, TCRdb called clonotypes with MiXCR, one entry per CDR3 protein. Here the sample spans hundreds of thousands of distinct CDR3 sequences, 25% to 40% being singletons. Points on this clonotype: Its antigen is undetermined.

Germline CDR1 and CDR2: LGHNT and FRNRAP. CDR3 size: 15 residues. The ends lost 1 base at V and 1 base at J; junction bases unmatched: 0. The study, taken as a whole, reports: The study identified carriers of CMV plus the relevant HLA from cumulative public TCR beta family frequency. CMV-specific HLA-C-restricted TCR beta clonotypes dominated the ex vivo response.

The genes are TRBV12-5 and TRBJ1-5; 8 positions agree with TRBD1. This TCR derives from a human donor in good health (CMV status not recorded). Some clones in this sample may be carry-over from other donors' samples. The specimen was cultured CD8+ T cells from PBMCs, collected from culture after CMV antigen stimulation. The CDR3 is CASGLGTGSNQPQHF. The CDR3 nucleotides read TGTGCTAGTGGTTTGGGGACAGGGAGCAATCAGCCCCAGCATTTT.